This entry features one T cell receptor beta chain sequence. Its target is unknown. These data belong to a study of T cell responses to AZD1222 COVID-19 vaccine. Study results and limitations: Spike-specific TCR breadth and depth went up after people got two AZD1222 doses. Regions 160-218 and 743-854 held dominance among vaccine-associated CD4 TCRs, which spanned spike.

Trimming removed 5 bases at V and 2 bases at J, with 19 bases between. This CDR3 contains 16 residues. Per the germline V gene, CDR1 is SGDLS and CDR2 is YYNGEE. Profiled with immunoSEQ multiplex PCR; TCRdb holds only in-frame clones, not every one. The sample has 190,000 or so clones; approximately 90% are singletons. The TCR was taken from an adult who received the AZD1222 COVID-19 vaccine. The chain couples TRBV9 to TRBJ1-1; D call uncertain. Source: peripheral blood, taken 28 days after the second AZD1222 dose. CDR3 residues: CASSLDPSPINTEAFF. The CDR3 bases are TGTGCCAGCAGTCTGGACCCCAGCCCGATTAACACTGAAGCTTTCTTT. The full variable domain, in which reference TRBV9 and TRBJ1-1 provide the parts outside the CDR3, is DSGVTQTPKHLITATGQRVTLRCSPRSGDLSVYWYQQSLDQGLQFLIQYYNGEERAKGNILERFSAQQFPDLHSELNLSSLELGDSALYFCASSLDPSPINTEAFFGQGTRLTVV.